This T cell receptor (beta chain) was retrieved from a study of control samples from healthy donors and cancer patients. Comment on this clone: Within the sample, other DNA sequences also encode this same CDR3.

Data came from immunoSEQ multiplex PCR; TCRdb stores just in-frame clones and leaves some out. This repertoire shows 180,000 or so clones, around 91% found once; its top ten account for roughly 1.6%. The germline CDR1 and CDR2 sequences are LGHDT and YNNKEL (reference sequence). Trimming removed 1 base from V and 2 bases from J, with 5 bases in between. The CDR3 has 13 amino acids. The V gene is TRBV3-1 (or the pseudogene TRBV3-2), the J gene TRBJ1-2, with D maybe TRBD1 (5 bases). This clonotype was sampled from a woman younger than 45 in good health. The sample taken for sequencing was blood. The CDR3 loop is CASSQGGNYGYTF. CDR3 nucleotides: TGTGCCAGCAGCCAAGGGGGGAACTATGGCTACACCTTC.